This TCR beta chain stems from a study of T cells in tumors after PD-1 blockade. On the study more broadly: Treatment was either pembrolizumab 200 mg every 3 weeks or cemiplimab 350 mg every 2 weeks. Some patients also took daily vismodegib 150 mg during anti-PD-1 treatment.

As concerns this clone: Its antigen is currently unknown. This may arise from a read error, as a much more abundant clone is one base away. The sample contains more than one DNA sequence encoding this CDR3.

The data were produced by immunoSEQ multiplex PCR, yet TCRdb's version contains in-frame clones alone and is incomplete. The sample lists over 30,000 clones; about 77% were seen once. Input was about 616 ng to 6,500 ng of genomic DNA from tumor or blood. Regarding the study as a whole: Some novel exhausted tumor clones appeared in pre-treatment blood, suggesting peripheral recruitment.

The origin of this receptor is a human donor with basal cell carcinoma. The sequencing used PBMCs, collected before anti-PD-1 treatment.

The CDR3 is CSASYRQGAYGYTF. CDR3 in DNA: TGCAGTGCTAGTTATAGACAGGGGGCGTATGGCTACACCTTC. This sequence joins TRBV20-1 and TRBJ1-2, with 10 bases matching TRBD1. The germline V gene has CDR1 DFQATT and CDR2 SNEGSKA (reference sequence). The V gene end was trimmed by 3 bases and the J gene end by 5 bases; junction bases not matched to a gene: 6. The CDR3 extends over 14 amino acids.